The next 9 T cell receptor beta chains were all read from a single sample in a study of shared clonotypes between healthy human individuals. Here immunoSEQ multiplex PCR was the method, and the copy in TCRdb shows in-frame clones only, minus some. The table records 450,000 to 600,000 clones, 79% of them present only once. The sample taken for sequencing was PBMCs. These receptors all stem from a woman in her forties in good health. Some clones in this sample may be carry-over from other donors' samples.

This clone appeared a single time. This sequence joins TRBV9 and TRBJ1-2; the D is unclear. V gave up 4 bases and J gave up 7 bases, with 17 bases separating them. Per germline, CDR1 SGDLS and CDR2 YYNGEE. This CDR3 spans 14 amino acids. The CDR3 DNA is TGTGCCAGCAGCCTGGCGGACGGCCCTCGTGGCTACACCTTC. It encodes CASSLADGPRGYTF.

This chain joins TRBV30 and TRBJ1-6; 7 bases align to TRBD1. The J segment lost 4 bases and the V segment lost 0 bases, leaving 6 bases of the junction unmatched. Germline CDR1 is GTSNPN and CDR2 is SVGIG (reference sequence). The CDR3 covers 16 residues. CDR3 loop: CAWSVGEGAYNSPLHF. Here the CDR3 DNA reads TGTGCCTGGAGTGTGGGGGAGGGGGCATATAATTCACCCCTCCACTTT. The full variable domain, rest sourced from reference TRBV30 and TRBJ1-6, is SQTIHQWPATLVQPVGSPLSLECTVEGTSNPNLYWYRQAAGRGLQLLFYSVGIGQISSEVPQNLSASRPQDRQFILSSKKLLLSDSGFYLCAWSVGEGAYNSPLHFGNGTRLTVT.

This clone was counted a single time. Additional DNA sequences in this sample encode the identical CDR3. The chain recombines TRBV27 with TRBJ2-7; TRBD2 aligns across 11 bases. The CDR3 spans 14 residues. Germline CDR1 is MNHEY and CDR2 is SMNVEV (reference sequence). The trim removed 5 bases at V and 7 bases at J, leaving 7 bases unmatched. Here the CDR3 reads CASSPSGTSGEQYF. CDR3 sequence (DNA): TGTGCCAGCAGTCCCAGCGGGACTAGCGGTGAGCAGTACTTC.

This clone appeared once. The rearrangement joins TRBV29-1 to TRBJ2-7; maybe TRBD1 (5 bases). CDR1 is SQVTM, CDR2 ANQGSEA, per germline. V was trimmed by 5 bases and J by 0 bases, leaving 11 bases between them. The CDR3 sequence is 13 residues long. The CDR3 region has the DNA TGCAGCGTTAGACAGCGTAGCTCCTACGAGCAGTACTTC. Translation: CSVRQRSSYEQYF.

The V gene is TRBV6-4, the J gene TRBJ2-1, with TRBD2 matching 12 bases. The CDR3 length is 16 residues. Germline CDR1 reads MRHNA; CDR2 reads SNTAGT. V gave up 0 bases and J gave up 9 bases; unmatched junction bases: 6. This CDR3 reads CASSDSGLAGGGEQFF. CDR3 bases: TGTGCCAGCAGTGACTCGGGGCTAGCGGGAGGGGGTGAGCAGTTCTTC.

The rearrangement joins TRBV27 to TRBJ2-3; 14 bases match TRBD2. The J segment lost 5 bases and the V segment lost 9 bases, leaving 10 bases of the junction unmatched. Per the germline V gene, CDR1 is MNHEY and CDR2 is SMNVEV (reference sequence). The CDR3 runs 16 residues. In DNA form, the CDR3 reads TGTGCCAGTATGGAGGCGGGACTAGCGGGAGAAGATACGCAGTATTTT. Translating it yields CASMEAGLAGEDTQYF.

The chain is built from TRBV6-1 and TRBJ2-5; 8 bases agree with TRBD1. In germline, CDR1 is MNHNS, CDR2 SASEGT. V shed 2 bases, J shed 2 bases, and the junction held 10 bases outside the gene matches. CDR3 size: 17 residues. The CDR3 nucleotides are TGTGCCAGCAGTGAAAGTATGGGAGGACAGGGACAAGAGACCCAGTACTTC. The encoded protein is CASSESMGGQGQETQYF.

The sample holds a few counts of this clone. The chain is built from TRBV2 and TRBJ2-3, with D unclear. Trimming pared 2 bases from V and 6 bases from J, leaving 6 bases between. This CDR3 region has 12 residues. CDR1 and CDR2 (germline): SNHLY, FYNNEI. The DNA of the CDR3 is TGTGCCAGCAGTGAATCGGGTGATACGCAGTATTTT. It translates to CASSESGDTQYF.

The J gene is TRBJ1-5, the V gene TRBV4-1; 11 bases are shared with TRBD1. This CDR3 spans 16 amino acids. Trimming took 4 bases from V and 3 from J; bases not matched to a gene: 5. Germline V gene lookup returns CDR1 MGHRA and CDR2 YSYEKL. This CDR3 reads CASSRTGGFFNQPQHF. CDR3 bases: TGCGCCAGCAGCCGGACAGGGGGCTTTTTCAATCAGCCCCAGCATTTT.